Given below is one TCR beta chain in context. The data belong to a study of blood T cell repertoires in COVID-19. Germline V gene data show CDR1 as SGHRS and CDR2 as YFSETQ. The ends were cut back, 5 bases at V and 7 bases at J, with 13 bases in the middle. The CDR3 totals 13 residues. Clones were sequenced by immunoSEQ multiplex PCR, and TCRdb holds only the in-frame ones, with some missing. This sample has roughly 100,000 clones, with about 86% found just once. The chain combines TRBV5-1 with TRBJ2-1; D call uncertain. Input material: peripheral blood. The source is a man aged 50 or older with COVID-19, enrolled during active disease. The CDR3 sequence: CASRAAADNEQFF. The DNA for the CDR3 is TGCGCCAGCAGGGCGGCAGCCGATAATGAGCAGTTCTTC.